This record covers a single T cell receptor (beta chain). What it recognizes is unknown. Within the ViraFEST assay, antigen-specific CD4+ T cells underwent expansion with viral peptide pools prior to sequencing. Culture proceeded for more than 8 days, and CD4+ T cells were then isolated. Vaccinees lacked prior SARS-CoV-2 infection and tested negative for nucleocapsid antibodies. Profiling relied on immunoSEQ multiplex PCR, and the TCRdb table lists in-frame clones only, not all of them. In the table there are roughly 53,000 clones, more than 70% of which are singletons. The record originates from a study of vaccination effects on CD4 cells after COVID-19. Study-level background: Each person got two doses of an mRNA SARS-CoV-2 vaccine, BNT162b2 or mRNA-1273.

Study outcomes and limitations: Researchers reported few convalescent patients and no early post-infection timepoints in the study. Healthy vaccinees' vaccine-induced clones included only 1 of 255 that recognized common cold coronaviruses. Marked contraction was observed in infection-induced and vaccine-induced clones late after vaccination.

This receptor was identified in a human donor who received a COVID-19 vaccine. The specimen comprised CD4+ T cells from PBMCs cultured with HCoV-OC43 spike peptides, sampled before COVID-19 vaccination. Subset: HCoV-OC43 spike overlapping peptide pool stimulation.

As DNA, the CDR3 is TGTGCCAGCAGCCCGACCGTGGGTGGCCGCGGCGGAGCCCACGGGACCCAGTACTTC. Protein sequence: CASSPTVGGRGGAHGTQYF. V and J are TRBV7-7 and TRBJ2-5; D is uncertain. V was clipped by 5 bases and J by 7 bases, with 32 bases between them. Per the germline V gene, CDR1 is SSHAT and CDR2 is FNYEAQ (reference sequence). This CDR3 comprises 19 residues.